One and the same sample provided the 13 T cell receptor beta chains below, sequenced in a study of blood T cells in healthy people across ages. Primers used in a second PCR of about 6 to 12 cycles were a sample-barcoded 5' primer and a J-beta primer mix. TCRdb reprocessed the 5' RACE reads via MiXCR and lists one record per CDR3 protein. The table has some 1.8 million distinct CDR3 sequences, roughly two fifths seen once. Sample: blood. Receptors were obtained from a human donor in good health.

V gene TRBV28 combines with J gene TRBJ1-2; maybe TRBD1 (5 bases). The germline V gene has CDR1 MDHEN and CDR2 SYDVKM. Trimming took off 7 bases at V and 8 bases at J, with 20 bases between the two ends. The CDR3 is 14 amino acids. CDR3 in amino acids: CASNADNRRKGYTF. DNA of the CDR3: TGTGCCAGCAACGCGGACAACCGGAGAAAAGGCTACACCTTC.

J is TRBJ1-6 and V is TRBV7-3, with unresolved D. Germline V gives CDR1 SGHTA, CDR2 FQGTGA. The CDR3 consists of 16 residues. V shed 4 bases and J shed 3 bases, with 13 bases lying between them. The CDR3, as DNA: TGTGCCAGCAGCTCATCGCCAACGGGCTATAATTCACCCCTCCACTTT. Amino acid sequence: CASSSSPTGYNSPLHF.

This chain links TRBV9 with TRBJ2-1; either TRBD1 or TRBD2 may fit D (5 bases each). The germline CDR1 and CDR2 sequences are SGDLS and YYNGEE. Trimming took 0 bases from V and 5 from J, leaving 21 bases between them. This CDR3 is built from 18 residues. CDR3 bases: TGTGCCAGCAGCGTAGAAAGTGCCGGGACGCCCGAGGACAATGAGCAGTTCTTC. Its protein is CASSVESAGTPEDNEQFF.

In this sample, this clonotype turned up a few times. CDR3 coding DNA: TGTGCCAGCAGGGGAGCCTGGGGGGACTATGGCTACACCTTC. Protein sequence: CASRGAWGDYGYTF. The chain joins TRBV6-5 to TRBJ1-2; D is possibly TRBD1 (5 bases). The V gene's germline CDR1 is MNHEY and CDR2 SVGAGI. Trimming removed 6 bases from V and 3 bases from J, with 14 bases in between. The CDR3 is 14 amino acids.

The chain carries TRBV7-8 and TRBJ2-1; 8 nucleotides align to TRBD2. Germline V gene lookup returns CDR1 SGHVS and CDR2 FQNEAQ. The CDR3 sequence is 20 residues long. V trimming: 0 bases; J trimming: 4 bases; junction bases outside the gene matches: 17. The CDR3, as DNA: TGTGCCAGCAGCTTAGCGTTAGCGGGGTCAACTAGGGGGGCATACAATGAGCAGTTCTTC. This gives the protein CASSLALAGSTRGAYNEQFF.

CDR3: CASSNTGGTGANVLTF. For the CDR3, the DNA is TGTGCCAGCAGCAACACGGGGGGGACCGGGGCCAACGTCCTGACTTTC. The rearrangement uses TRBV3-1 and TRBJ2-6; 8 positions match TRBD2. The CDR3 totals 16 residues. With V trimmed by 5 bases and J by 4 bases, 7 bases remained unmatched. Germline CDR1 LGHDT, CDR2 YNNKEL (reference sequence).

The sample holds a few counts of this clonotype. The chain recombines TRBV7-2 with TRBJ1-2; 10 positions match TRBD1. The trim removed 5 bases at V and 3 bases at J, leaving 12 bases unmatched. Germline lookup yields CDR1 SGHTA and CDR2 FQGNSA. CDR3 length: 17 residues. The CDR3 protein is CASSDGTGARSDYGYTF. The CDR3 DNA is TGTGCCAGCAGCGACGGGACAGGGGCGAGGAGTGACTATGGCTACACCTTC.

The CDR3 sequence: CAWSWVTGANSYEQYF. Here the CDR3 DNA reads TGTGCCTGGAGTTGGGTAACAGGGGCTAACTCCTACGAGCAGTACTTC. This sequence joins TRBV30 and TRBJ2-7; 7 positions agree with TRBD1. Germline CDR1 reads GTSNPN; CDR2 reads SVGIG (reference sequence). J was trimmed by 0 bases and V by 2 bases; bases with no gene match: 10. The CDR3 is 16 residues long.

This clonotype has only a few counts. This chain uses TRBV5-1 with TRBJ2-7; a possible D gene is TRBD2 (5 bases). The CDR3 is 14 amino acids. Germline V gene data show CDR1 as SGHRS and CDR2 as YFSETQ. V was shortened by 8 bases and J by 3 bases, with 18 bases between the two germline ends. DNA for the CDR3: TGCGCCAGTGCCGACCTAAACGAGGGCTACGAGCAGTACTTC. Amino acid sequence: CASADLNEGYEQYF.

V usage is TRBV7-2 and J usage is TRBJ2-1; D is ambiguous. The CDR3 runs to 14 residues. Deletions cut 5 bases from V and 4 bases from J, with 12 bases between. Germline-derived CDR1 and CDR2 are SGHTA and FQGNSA. The CDR3 reads CASSPRPLYNEQFF. The CDR3 DNA is TGTGCCAGCAGCCCCAGGCCTCTATACAATGAGCAGTTCTTC.

This clonotype appeared a few times. This chain joins TRBV12-5 and TRBJ2-7; tentatively, D is TRBD1 or TRBD2 (5 bases each). CDR3 length: 13 amino acids. Germline V gene data show CDR1 as LGHNT and CDR2 as FRNRAP. The V gene lost 2 bases and the J gene lost 5 bases, with 10 bases spanning the gap. In DNA, the CDR3 is TGTGCTAGTGGTTTGTGGGGGTTCCACGAGCAGTACTTC. It specifies CASGLWGFHEQYF.

V and J are TRBV12-3 or TRBV12-4 and TRBJ2-5; D gene uncertain. V shed 6 bases and J shed 1 base, with 12 bases lying between them. This CDR3 spans 14 amino acids. In DNA form, the CDR3 reads TGTGCCAGCAGGCAAACGCTCCCCCAAGAGACCCAGTACTTC. Protein: CASRQTLPQETQYF.

The gene calls are TRBV16 and TRBJ2-1; 8 bases map to TRBD1. The germline CDR1 and CDR2 sequences are KGHSY and FQNENV. CDR3 length equals 17 residues. V was pared by 3 bases and J by 0 bases, with 7 bases of the junction left unmatched. CDR3 DNA: TGTGCCAGCAGCCACAATTCAGGGGGCAGCTCCTACAATGAGCAGTTCTTC. It codes for CASSHNSGGSSYNEQFF.